The 30 T cell receptor beta chains in this list originate from one sample, sequenced in a study of T cell responses to AZD1222 COVID-19 vaccine. Measured with immunoSEQ multiplex PCR; TCRdb has only the in-frame clones, and not every one. The sample lists about 67,000 clones; about 85% were seen once. This sample comprised peripheral blood, obtained on day 0 of AZD1222 vaccination. These TCRs come from an adult in good health.

The chain employs TRBV28 and TRBJ1-4, with D perhaps TRBD1 (6 bases). The CDR3 totals 15 residues. With 7 bases removed from V and 0 bases from J, the gap between germline ends came to 12 bases. From germline, CDR1 is MDHEN and CDR2 SYDVKM. CDR3 loop: CASNQGSATNEKLFF. The CDR3 DNA reads as TGTGCCAGCAACCAGGGGTCCGCAACTAATGAAAAACTGTTTTTT.

This chain connects TRBV7-9 to TRBJ2-3; D might be TRBD1 (5 bases). There are 15 residues in the CDR3. V was cut by 1 base and J by 1 base, with 9 bases left in between. Germline CDR1 and CDR2: SEHNR and FQNEAQ (reference sequence). CDR3 in amino acids: CASSLGRAGTDTQYF. The CDR3 DNA sequence: TGTGCCAGCAGCTTAGGCAGGGCGGGCACAGATACGCAGTATTTT.

Concerning this clone itself: The same CDR3 arises from other DNA sequences in this sample as well. The CDR3 here is CASSYGEGVFYEQYF. CDR3 DNA: TGTGCCAGCAGTTACGGGGAGGGCGTGTTCTACGAGCAGTACTTC. J is TRBJ2-7 and V is TRBV6-5; 7 nucleotides match TRBD2. Germline CDR1 reads MNHEY; CDR2 reads SVGAGI. This CDR3 region has 15 residues. J was trimmed by 3 bases and V by 2 bases; bases with no gene match: 7.

V usage is TRBV2 and J usage is TRBJ1-2; D gene uncertain. Germline V gene sequence: CDR1 SNHLY, CDR2 FYNNEI. CDR3 length equals 15 residues. Trimming shortened V by 3 bases and J by 3 bases, and 14 bases separated the two germline ends. DNA for the CDR3: TGTGCCAGCAGTGAGAATTGGGGAGGATACTATGGCTACACCTTC. Protein sequence: CASSENWGGYYGYTF.

This sequence joins TRBV29-1 and TRBJ2-1; D is undetermined. The germline V and J ends were trimmed by 4 bases and 6 bases, with 13 bases remaining between them. Germline V gives CDR1 SQVTM, CDR2 ANQGSEA. The CDR3 length is 13 residues. The CDR3 DNA reads TGCAGCGTTGTGATTGGCAGCTTCAATGAGCAGTTCTTC. Translation: CSVVIGSFNEQFF.

This chain joins TRBV24-1 and TRBJ1-5; 9 bases align to TRBD1. With 3 bases clipped from V and 2 bases from J, the junction kept 10 bases outside the gene matches. The CDR3 extends over 18 amino acids. CDR1 is KGHDR, CDR2 SFDVKD, per germline. The CDR3 is CATSDHNRDREGNQPQHF. CDR3 nucleotides: TGTGCCACCAGTGATCACAACCGGGACAGGGAGGGCAATCAGCCCCAGCATTTT.

The rearrangement joins TRBV30 to TRBJ1-4; no firm D call. This CDR3 is 12 amino acids long. The germline V gene encodes CDR1 GTSNPN and CDR2 SVGIG (reference sequence). The V gene lost 1 base and the J gene lost 8 bases, with 8 bases spanning the gap. The CDR3 DNA is TGTGCCTGGAGTGACCCCGAAGAAAAACTGTTTTTT. It yields the protein CAWSDPEEKLFF.

The chain carries TRBV5-4 and TRBJ1-2; D is ambiguous. The germline V gene encodes CDR1 SGHNT and CDR2 YYREEE (reference sequence). This CDR3 comprises 15 residues. Between the trimmed V and J ends, which lost 4 bases and 1 base, there was a span of 14 bases. The CDR3 loop is CASSPEGPFNYGYTF. CDR3 coding DNA: TGTGCCAGCAGCCCTGAAGGACCCTTTAACTATGGCTACACCTTC.

The V call is TRBV11-3, the J call TRBJ2-1; the match to TRBD1 covers 11 bases. V shed 2 bases, J shed 6 bases, and the junction held 3 bases outside the gene matches. The CDR3 is 15 amino acids. The V gene's germline CDR1 is SGHNT and CDR2 YENEEA. The CDR3 spells CASSLRGTGGNEQFF. The CDR3 DNA reads TGTGCCAGCAGCTTAAGGGGGACAGGGGGCAATGAGCAGTTCTTC. Based on the CDR3 plus reference TRBV11-3 and TRBJ2-1, the full variable domain is EAGVVQSPRYKIIEKKQPVAFWCNPISGHNTLYWYLQNLGQGPELLIRYENEEAVDDSQLPKDRFSAERLKGVDSTLKIQPAELGDSAVYLCASSLRGTGGNEQFFGPGTRLTVL.

This chain uses TRBV6-2 or TRBV6-3 with TRBJ2-1; 7 bases align to TRBD2. The CDR3 spans 14 residues. CDR1 is MNHEY and CDR2 is SVGEGT in the germline V gene. With 2 bases clipped from V and 9 bases from J, the junction kept 7 bases outside the gene matches. The chain's CDR3 is CASSYGRASGEQFF. The CDR3 DNA is TGTGCCAGCAGTTACGGGAGGGCCTCGGGTGAGCAGTTCTTC.

The rearrangement uses TRBV18 and TRBJ2-7; tentatively, D is TRBD1 (5 bases). The V end was cut by 1 base, the J end by 3 bases, with 13 bases between. The CDR3 runs to 15 residues. The germline CDR1 and CDR2 sequences are KGHSH and LQKENI. CDR3 region: CASSPHSDIGYEQYF. In DNA form, the CDR3 reads TGTGCCAGCTCACCACATTCGGACATAGGCTACGAGCAGTACTTC.

The gene calls are TRBV11-2 and TRBJ1-5; no definite D call. V lost 4 bases to trimming and J lost 1 base, with 8 bases between them. Looked up from germline, CDR1 is SGHAT and CDR2 is FQNNGV. The CDR3 contains 14 residues. Here the CDR3 DNA reads TGTGCCAGCAGCTCCGGACCGAGCAATCAGCCCCAGCATTTT. Translated, it gives CASSSGPSNQPQHF. Full variable domain (rest looked up from reference TRBV11-2 and TRBJ1-5): EAGVAQSPRYKIIEKRQSVAFWCNPISGHATLYWYQQILGQGPKLLIQFQNNGVVDDSQLPKDRFSAERLKGVDSTLKIQPAKLEDSAVYLCASSSGPSNQPQHFGDGTRLSIL.

This chain connects TRBV7-2 to TRBJ2-7; a weak D match, TRBD2 (5 bases). Per germline, CDR1 SGHTA and CDR2 FQGNSA. Trimming shortened V by 0 bases and J by 4 bases, and 13 bases separated the two germline ends. This CDR3 comprises 15 residues. Here the CDR3 DNA reads TGTGCCAGCAGCTTAGCTGTCGGGGTTTCTTACGAGCAGTACTTC. Its translation: CASSLAVGVSYEQYF.

The chain links TRBV6-2 or TRBV6-3 to TRBJ2-5; 8 bases align to TRBD2. Germline trimming cut 2 bases from V and 5 bases from J; bases unmatched to any gene: 7. CDR3 size: 15 residues. Germline V gene lookup returns CDR1 MNHEY and CDR2 SVGEGT. CDR3 loop: CASSYGAGVSETQYF. The CDR3 bases are TGTGCCAGCAGTTACGGAGCGGGAGTTTCGGAGACCCAGTACTTC.

V and J are TRBV2 and TRBJ1-1; no clear D gene. The CDR3 runs to 13 residues. Germline CDR1 and CDR2: SNHLY and FYNNEI. The V end lost 5 bases, the J end lost 1 base, and 8 bases lay between the germline ends. The CDR3 reads CASSRLENTEAFF. The CDR3 bases are TGTGCCAGCAGTAGACTCGAGAACACTGAAGCTTTCTTT.

This chain connects TRBV6-2 or TRBV6-3 to TRBJ2-2; 9 positions match TRBD1. Germline CDR1 is MNHEY and CDR2 is SVGEGT. Trimming at V came to 5 bases and at J to 1 base, leaving 2 bases not matched to a gene. This CDR3 has 15 amino acids. The CDR3 sequence is CASSPGQGNTGELFF. The CDR3 DNA follows: TGTGCCAGCAGTCCGGGACAGGGGAACACCGGGGAGCTGTTTTTT.

The chain employs TRBV9 and TRBJ2-7; 10 bases line up with TRBD1. The CDR3 covers 14 residues. CDR1 SGDLS and CDR2 YYNGEE come from the germline V gene. Germline trimming cut 4 bases from V and 5 bases from J; bases unmatched to any gene: 6. CDR3 coding DNA: TGTGCCAGCAGCACGACAGGGGGCCTCGACGAGCAGTACTTC. It translates to CASSTTGGLDEQYF.

The rearrangement uses TRBV7-2 and TRBJ2-1; D is perhaps TRBD1 (6 bases). This CDR3 region has 15 residues. V was cut by 4 bases and J by 0 bases, with 10 bases left in between. Germline CDR1 SGHTA, CDR2 FQGNSA. CDR3 in DNA: TGTGCCAGCAGCTCACAGGACAGCTCCTACAATGAGCAGTTCTTC. The encoded protein is CASSSQDSSYNEQFF.

The chain carries TRBV4-3 and TRBJ2-1; a weak D match, TRBD1 (5 bases). Trimming removed 0 bases at V and 5 bases at J, with 11 bases between. Germline V gene data show CDR1 as LGHNA and CDR2 as YSLEER. The CDR3 has 15 amino acids. The CDR3 region has the DNA TGCGCCAGCAGCCAAGATGGACACGGAGACAATGAGCAGTTCTTC. The encoded protein is CASSQDGHGDNEQFF.

CDR3 in DNA: TGTGCCAGCAGCCCTAGTAGGGCGCGTGAGCAGTTCTTC. Its protein product is CASSPSRAREQFF. V usage is TRBV11-3 and J usage is TRBJ2-1; D is uncertain. Trimming shortened V by 5 bases and J by 9 bases, and 14 bases separated the two germline ends. This CDR3 is built from 13 residues. CDR1 and CDR2 from the germline V gene are SGHNT and YENEEA. Combining the CDR3 with reference TRBV11-3 and TRBJ2-1 gives the whole variable domain EAGVVQSPRYKIIEKKQPVAFWCNPISGHNTLYWYLQNLGQGPELLIRYENEEAVDDSQLPKDRFSAERLKGVDSTLKIQPAELGDSAVYLCASSPSRAREQFFGPGTRLTVL.

The chain carries TRBV28 and TRBJ1-2; tentatively, D is TRBD1 (5 bases). Germline CDR1 reads MDHEN; CDR2 reads SYDVKM. CDR3 length: 15 residues. V was cut by 8 bases and J by 4 bases, with 20 bases left in between. The CDR3 region has the DNA TGTGCCAGCCTACAGCAGAACAGGTTCCTCTATGGCTACACCTTC. Its protein is CASLQQNRFLYGYTF.

The chain carries TRBV28 and TRBJ1-6; the D is unclear. The CDR3 has 15 amino acids. Germline-derived CDR1 and CDR2 are MDHEN and SYDVKM. The V end lost 6 bases, the J end lost 9 bases, and 18 bases lay between the germline ends. The CDR3 spells CASSLPLRSGSPLHF. Written as DNA, the CDR3 is TGTGCCAGCAGCCTACCTCTCCGGAGTGGTTCACCCCTCCACTTT.

The genes are TRBV7-2 and TRBJ1-2; 11 positions match TRBD1. The J segment lost 8 bases and the V segment lost 8 bases, leaving 7 bases of the junction unmatched. Germline CDR1 SGHTA, CDR2 FQGNSA. The length of the CDR3 is 13 residues. The CDR3 region has the DNA TGTGCCAGCTCGTCCGGGACAGGGGGAGGCTACACCTTC. It is translated as CASSSGTGGGYTF.

The count of this clone is one. The chain links TRBV21-1 to TRBJ1-2; the table's D call, TRBD1, was not checked against the DNA. TRBV21-1 counts as a pseudogene. This CDR3 contains 13 residues. CDR3 residues: CASSKVTNYGYTF. DNA of the CDR3: TGTGCCAGCAGCAAAGTAACAAACTATGGCTACACCTTC.

The gene calls are TRBV6-5 and TRBJ2-1; D ambiguous. Per the germline V gene, CDR1 is MNHEY and CDR2 is SVGAGI. The CDR3 loop spans 16 amino acids. Trimming removed 0 bases at V and 6 bases at J, with 15 bases between. The CDR3 region is CASSYSGSWASNEQFF. In DNA form, the CDR3 reads TGTGCCAGCAGTTACTCGGGCAGTTGGGCCTCCAATGAGCAGTTCTTC.

The chain has TRBV30 and TRBJ2-2; D is undetermined. Germline V gene lookup returns CDR1 GTSNPN and CDR2 SVGIG (reference sequence). The ends were cut back, 3 bases at V and 5 bases at J, with 10 bases in the middle. CDR3 length: 13 amino acids. In DNA form, the CDR3 reads TGTGCCTGGAGGCAGTTCCTAACCGGGGAGCTGTTTTTT. As protein: CAWRQFLTGELFF.

This chain links TRBV10-1 with TRBJ2-2; D is undetermined. The CDR3 runs 17 residues. Germline CDR1 WNHNN, CDR2 SYGVQD (reference sequence). The V end was cut by 2 bases, the J end by 4 bases, with 17 bases between. CDR3: CASSEEDGRLATGELFF. The CDR3 bases are TGCGCCAGCAGTGAGGAGGATGGCCGGCTGGCCACCGGGGAGCTGTTTTTT.

The chain has TRBV6-5 and TRBJ1-6, with unresolved D. Germline V CDR1 and CDR2: MNHEY, SVGAGI. The CDR3 runs 16 residues. The V end was cut by 0 bases, the J end by 9 bases, with 15 bases between. The CDR3 protein is CASSYSRAVERSPLHF. The CDR3 DNA reads TGTGCCAGCAGTTACTCGCGAGCGGTGGAGCGTTCACCCCTCCACTTT.

Only one count was recorded for this clone. The V and J genes are TRBV19 and TRBJ1-5; no definite D call. The germline gives CDR1 LNHDA, CDR2 SQIVND (reference sequence). Trimming stripped 6 bases from V and 0 bases from J, with 12 bases between. This CDR3 contains 15 residues. For the CDR3, the DNA is TGTGCCAGTAGGACTAGTTGGAATAGCAATCAGCCCCAGCATTTT. Protein: CASRTSWNSNQPQHF.

This clone was seen a single time. The chain joins TRBV7-2 to TRBJ1-6; D is perhaps TRBD1 (6 bases). The germline gives CDR1 SGHTA, CDR2 FQGNSA. The V end was cut by 4 bases, the J end by 9 bases, with 13 bases between. The CDR3 is made up of 14 amino acids. The CDR3 sequence: CASSSGGPSSPLHF. The DNA of the CDR3 is TGTGCCAGCAGCTCGGGGGGCCCGAGTTCACCCCTCCACTTT.